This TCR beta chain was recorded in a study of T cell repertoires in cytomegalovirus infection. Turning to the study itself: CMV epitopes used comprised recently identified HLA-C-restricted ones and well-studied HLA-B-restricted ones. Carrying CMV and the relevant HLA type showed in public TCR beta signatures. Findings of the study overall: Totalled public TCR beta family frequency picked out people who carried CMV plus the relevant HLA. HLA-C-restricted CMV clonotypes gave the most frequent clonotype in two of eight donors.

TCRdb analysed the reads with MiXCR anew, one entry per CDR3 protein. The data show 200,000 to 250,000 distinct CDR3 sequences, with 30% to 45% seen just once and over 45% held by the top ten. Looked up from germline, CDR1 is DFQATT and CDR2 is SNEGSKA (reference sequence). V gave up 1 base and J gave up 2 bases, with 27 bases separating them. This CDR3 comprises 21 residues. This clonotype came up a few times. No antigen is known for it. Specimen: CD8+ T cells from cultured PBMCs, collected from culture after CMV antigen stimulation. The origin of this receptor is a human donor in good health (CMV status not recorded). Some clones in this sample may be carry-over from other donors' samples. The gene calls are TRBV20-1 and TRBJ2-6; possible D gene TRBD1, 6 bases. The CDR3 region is CSARGRTAVKAIGAGANVLTF. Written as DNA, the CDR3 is TGCAGTGCTAGAGGTCGGACAGCCGTCAAAGCGATAGGGGCTGGGGCCAACGTCCTGACTTTC.